This T cell receptor (beta chain) came from a study of T cells after yellow fever vaccination. As for the study in general: For low cell numbers, libraries were made with SMART-Seq v4 Ultra Low Input. The study's findings and limits: Post-booster repertoires again held most primary-vaccination clones (approximately 96% CD4, over 80% CD8).

Turning to this clonotype: Antigen: not known.

The germline V gene encodes CDR1 SGHDT and CDR2 YYEEEE. The germline V and J ends were trimmed by 0 bases and 8 bases, with 15 bases remaining between them. This CDR3 comprises 15 residues. MiXCR, applied by TCRdb to the 5' RACE reads, yields one record per CDR3 protein. Of 230,000 or so distinct CDR3 sequences listed, around 3.5% are singletons. The chain uses TRBV5-6 and TRBJ1-3, with D unclear. The sample was PBMCs, taken 15 days after the yellow fever booster vaccination. The receptor comes from a man younger than 30 who received the YFV17D yellow fever vaccine. The CDR3 DNA is TGTGCCAGCAGCTTGGGCCCCTCAACCGGCGACACCATATATTTT. Translated: CASSLGPSTGDTIYF.